The 19 T cell receptor beta chains below come from one sample, sequenced in a study of blood T cell repertoires in COVID-19 (dated by TCRdb to 2020 to 2022). To prepare the library, the immunoSEQ multiplex PCR assay was applied. The source is immuneACCESS, and TCRdb retained only in-frame sequences with V and J called. Part of the clones is not carried over; for the studies checked, unresolved V genes explain less than half of this, and the remainder is unexplained. Recorded for this sample are about 32,000 clones; roughly 93% of them occurred a single time. Approximately 0.94% of the sample lies in the top ten. Material: peripheral blood. These receptors were collected from a male donor with active COVID-19.

The gene calls are TRBV27 and TRBJ1-1; no reliable D call. Trimming pared 6 bases from V and 1 base from J, leaving 12 bases between. Germline V gene sequence: CDR1 MNHEY, CDR2 SMNVEV (reference sequence). This CDR3 spans 14 amino acids. As DNA, the CDR3 is TGTGCCAGCAGCCCGCTCGTACAGAACACTGAAGCTTTCTTT. It specifies CASSPLVQNTEAFF.

The V and J genes are TRBV7-2 and TRBJ1-6, with D possibly TRBD1 on 6 matching bases. CDR1 is SGHTA and CDR2 is FQGNSA in the germline V gene. V was trimmed by 5 bases and J by 7 bases, leaving 12 bases between them. This CDR3 spans 14 amino acids. This CDR3 reads CASSHRTGNSPLHF. The CDR3 DNA sequence: TGTGCCAGCAGCCACAGAACAGGGAATTCACCCCTCCACTTT.

This chain uses TRBV5-1 with TRBJ2-1; D is perhaps TRBD1 (6 bases). Germline loops: CDR1 SGHRS, CDR2 YFSETQ. V shed 7 bases and J shed 6 bases, with 17 bases lying between them. The CDR3 is 14 residues long. The CDR3 protein is CASGRDTLSNEQFF. The DNA of the CDR3 is TGCGCCAGCGGCCGGGACACCTTATCCAATGAGCAGTTCTTC.

The chain carries TRBV4-2 and TRBJ1-1, with 7 bases matching TRBD1. There are 16 residues in the CDR3. The V segment lost 4 bases and the J segment 9 bases; nucleotides outside the gene matches: 17. The V gene's germline CDR1 is LGHNA and CDR2 YNFKEQ. DNA of the CDR3: TGTGCCAGCAGCCGAGATTGGACAGGCGGGCCTGGTAAAGCTTTCTTT. Translation gives CASSRDWTGGPGKAFF.

The rearrangement links TRBV14 to TRBJ2-7, with D possibly TRBD1 on 6 matching bases. The CDR3 totals 12 residues. The germline gives CDR1 SGHDN, CDR2 FVKESK. The germline V and J ends were trimmed by 4 bases and 8 bases, with 12 bases remaining between them. The CDR3: CASSRPTGQQYF. For the CDR3, the DNA is TGTGCCAGCAGCCGGCCGACAGGACAGCAGTACTTC.

The rearrangement joins TRBV11-2 to TRBJ1-2, with 8 positions matching TRBD1. Germline V lookup: CDR1 SGHAT, CDR2 FQNNGV. The trim removed 4 bases at V and 3 bases at J, leaving 13 bases unmatched. The CDR3 runs 17 residues. The CDR3 DNA sequence: TGTGCCAGCAGCTCGCCGGGACAGGCCCCGGGGGACTATGGCTACACCTTC. Translating gives CASSSPGQAPGDYGYTF.

The V and J genes are TRBV10-3 and TRBJ2-7; D gene uncertain. V was shortened by 0 bases and J by 7 bases, with 10 bases between the two germline ends. Germline CDR1 ENHRY, CDR2 SYGVKD. There are 13 residues in the CDR3. CDR3 amino acids: CAISESPGREQYF. In nucleotides, the CDR3 is TGTGCCATCAGTGAGTCGCCCGGTCGAGAGCAGTACTTC.

The V call is TRBV3-1 (or the pseudogene TRBV3-2), the J call TRBJ1-1; D gene unclear. This CDR3 comprises 13 residues. The germline V gene encodes CDR1 LGHDT and CDR2 YNNKEL (reference sequence). The V end was cut by 6 bases, the J end by 0 bases, with 8 bases between. The CDR3: CASRAGMNTEAFF. In nucleotides, the CDR3 is TGTGCCAGCAGGGCGGGGATGAACACTGAAGCTTTCTTT.

V is TRBV6-5 and J is TRBJ1-5; TRBD1 aligns across 7 bases. The germline V gene has CDR1 MNHEY and CDR2 SVGAGI. There are 13 residues in the CDR3. J was trimmed by 5 bases and V by 6 bases; bases with no gene match: 4. CDR3 sequence reads: CASRGQNDQPQHF. Written as DNA, the CDR3 is TGTGCCAGCAGGGGACAGAACGATCAGCCCCAGCATTTT.

The chain recombines TRBV5-1 with TRBJ2-5, with 8 bases fitting TRBD1. Germline loops: CDR1 SGHRS, CDR2 YFSETQ. Germline trimming cut 2 bases from V and 5 bases from J; bases unmatched to any gene: 8. CDR3 length: 15 amino acids. The CDR3 protein is CASSFGQGRGETQYF. In nucleotides, the CDR3 is TGCGCCAGCAGCTTCGGACAGGGCCGGGGGGAGACCCAGTACTTC.

The chain employs TRBV11-2 and TRBJ2-1; D might be TRBD2 (6 bases). The V gene lost 6 bases and the J gene lost 2 bases, with 14 bases spanning the gap. The germline gives CDR1 SGHAT, CDR2 FQNNGV. This CDR3 comprises 15 residues. The CDR3, as DNA: TGTGCCAGCAGGGTCGACGGGGGAGCCTACAATGAGCAGTTCTTC. Its protein is CASRVDGGAYNEQFF.

This clone was observed a few times. Other DNA sequences in the same sample also yield this CDR3. This chain links TRBV4-3 with TRBJ2-1; the D gene is possibly TRBD1 (7 bases). V lost 4 bases and J lost 2, with 12 bases in between. Germline V CDR1 and CDR2: LGHNA, YSLEER. The CDR3 has 15 amino acids. The CDR3 here is CASSPQGGTYNEQFF. Written as DNA, the CDR3 is TGCGCCAGCAGCCCGCAGGGGGGTACCTACAATGAGCAGTTCTTC.

This sequence joins TRBV7-2 and TRBJ2-7; 7 positions match TRBD2. With 5 bases clipped from V and 4 bases from J, the junction kept 11 bases outside the gene matches. The V gene's germline CDR1 is SGHTA and CDR2 FQGNSA. The length of the CDR3 is 15 residues. Here the CDR3 DNA reads TGTGCCAGCAGCGGTGGGAGGGGCCGGATTTACGAGCAGTACTTC. This codes for CASSGGRGRIYEQYF.

The chain combines TRBV3-1 (or the pseudogene TRBV3-2) with TRBJ1-6; D is uncertain. The germline V gene has CDR1 LGHDT and CDR2 YNNKEL (reference sequence). V lost 6 bases and J 9 bases, leaving 12 bases between the germline ends. The length of the CDR3 is 13 residues. CDR3 coding DNA: TGTGCCAGCAGAAAGAGGGAGATTTCACCCCTCCACTTT. Translating gives CASRKREISPLHF.

The chain recombines TRBV5-6 with TRBJ1-1; 11 nucleotides match TRBD1. V lost 3 bases, J lost 6 bases, and 4 bases stayed unmatched. The CDR3 sequence is 14 residues long. Germline CDR1 reads SGHDT; CDR2 reads YYEEEE. The CDR3 region is CASSSRDRGSEAFF. The DNA for the CDR3 is TGTGCCAGCAGCTCCCGGGACAGGGGGTCTGAAGCTTTCTTT.

The chain joins TRBV5-5 to TRBJ2-1; the D gene is possibly TRBD2 (5 bases). Trimming removed 1 base at V and 9 bases at J, with 8 bases between. CDR3 length: 12 residues. Germline V gene data show CDR1 as SGHKS and CDR2 as YYEKEE (reference sequence). The CDR3 nucleotides are TGTGCCAGCAGCTTGTATGGAGGTGAGCAGTTCTTC. It translates to CASSLYGGEQFF. The full variable domain, rest sourced from reference TRBV5-5 and TRBJ2-1, is DAGVTQSPTHLIKTRGQQVTLRCSPISGHKSVSWYQQVLGQGPQFIFQYYEKEERGRGNFPDRFSARQFPNYSSELNVNALLLGDSALYLCASSLYGGEQFFGPGTRLTVL.

CDR3 protein: CASSLRLAVVEQYF. The CDR3 region has the DNA TGTGCCAGCAGCCTGAGACTAGCCGTGGTCGAGCAGTACTTC. The V gene is TRBV11-2, the J gene TRBJ2-7; 7 nucleotides line up with TRBD2. After removal of 5 bases from V and 6 bases from J, the junction contained 10 bases not matched to a gene. Germline values: CDR1 SGHAT, CDR2 FQNNGV. The CDR3 sequence is 14 residues long. Looking up the rest from reference TRBV11-2 and TRBJ2-7 gives the full variable domain: EAGVAQSPRYKIIEKRQSVAFWCNPISGHATLYWYQQILGQGPKLLIQFQNNGVVDDSQLPKDRFSAERLKGVDSTLKIQPAKLEDSAVYLCASSLRLAVVEQYFGPGTRLTVT.

A few counts support this clone. The chain has TRBV4-1 and TRBJ1-5; possibly TRBD1 for D (6 bases). V lost 4 bases to trimming and J lost 6 bases, with 16 bases between them. Germline V CDR1 and CDR2: MGHRA, YSYEKL. This CDR3 contains 15 residues. The CDR3 loop reads CASSRVGGRGQPQHF. The CDR3 nucleotides are TGCGCCAGCAGCCGGGTGGGGGGGCGAGGTCAGCCCCAGCATTTT.

This sequence joins TRBV7-2 and TRBJ1-2, with D hard to call. V lost 1 base, J lost 7 bases, and 16 bases lay in between. Germline V lookup: CDR1 SGHTA, CDR2 FQGNSA. This CDR3 spans 15 amino acids. In DNA form, the CDR3 reads TGTGCCAGCAGCTTAGGCCAGGTCGGTGCGGGTGGCTACACCTTC. Protein sequence: CASSLGQVGAGGYTF. The full variable domain, with the rest looked up from reference TRBV7-2 and TRBJ1-2, is GAGVSQSPSNKVTEKGKDVELRCDPISGHTALYWYRQSLGQGLEFLIYFQGNSAPDKSGLPSDRFSAERTGGSVSTLTIQRTQQEDSAVYLCASSLGQVGAGGYTFGSGTRLTVV.